Below, 20 T cell receptor beta chains from the same sample are listed, as sequenced in a study of radiotherapy plus CTLA-4 blockade in lung cancer. Produced via immunoSEQ multiplex PCR; TCRdb's table is partial and in-frame only. This sample has more than 40,000 clones; about three quarters occur once, and the top ten carry around 3.4%. This sample comprised peripheral blood, obtained from a patient treated with radiotherapy plus ipilimumab. These receptors were obtained from a human donor with non-small cell lung cancer who had a complete response to radiotherapy plus ipilimumab.

The rearrangement links TRBV5-1 to TRBJ1-2; TRBD1 matches at 7 bases. The CDR3 spans 14 residues. Germline CDR1 SGHRS, CDR2 YFSETQ. Trimming at V came to 8 bases and at J to 2 bases, leaving 9 bases not matched to a gene. The chain's CDR3 is CASTRDSGNYGYTF. The DNA for the CDR3 is TGCGCCAGTACACGGGACAGCGGCAACTATGGCTACACCTTC.

V and J are TRBV2 and TRBJ1-2; D is perhaps TRBD1 (5 bases). Deletions cut 7 bases from V and 7 bases from J, with 13 bases between. The CDR3 runs 12 residues. CDR1 SNHLY and CDR2 FYNNEI come from the germline V gene. CDR3 nucleotides: TGTGCCAGCAACCCAGGGCGTACTGGCTACACCTTC. Encoded protein: CASNPGRTGYTF.

This clone was detected a few times. V usage is TRBV30 and J usage is TRBJ1-5, with D perhaps matching TRBD1 (5 bases). Germline V gene lookup returns CDR1 GTSNPN and CDR2 SVGIG (reference sequence). The CDR3 is made up of 15 amino acids. V was clipped by 5 bases and J by 3 bases, with 17 bases between them. This chain's CDR3 is CAWARGGADNQPQHF. The CDR3, as DNA: TGTGCCTGGGCTCGGGGAGGGGCGGACAATCAGCCCCAGCATTTT.

A few counts support this clone. This chain links TRBV9 with TRBJ1-6; D perhaps matches TRBD1 (5 bases). In germline, CDR1 is SGDLS, CDR2 YYNGEE. Trimming pared 3 bases from V and 6 bases from J, leaving 19 bases between. The CDR3 is 17 amino acids. CDR3 residues: CASSAEAGRDLNSPLHF. The DNA of the CDR3 is TGTGCCAGCAGCGCGGAAGCGGGGCGAGATCTTAATTCACCCCTCCACTTT.

The V and J genes are TRBV15 and TRBJ2-1; TRBD2 aligns across 9 bases. Germline V gene sequence: CDR1 LNHNV, CDR2 YYDKDF (reference sequence). The CDR3 is 15 amino acids. With V trimmed by 1 base and J by 9 bases, 7 bases remained unmatched. Written as DNA, the CDR3 is TGTGCCACCAGCAGAGCCCCCTCTAGCGGGGCTGAGCAGTTCTTC. Translating gives CATSRAPSSGAEQFF.

The rearrangement uses TRBV18 and TRBJ2-1, with 11 bases fitting TRBD2. Germline loops: CDR1 KGHSH, CDR2 LQKENI. Trimming at V came to 4 bases and at J to 12 bases, leaving 8 bases not matched to a gene. The CDR3 length is 14 residues. The CDR3 DNA is TGTGCCAGCTCACTTACTAGCGGGAGTTCGGGGCAGTTCTTC. It is translated as CASSLTSGSSGQFF.

J is TRBJ2-5 and V is TRBV28, with D hard to call. Germline V lookup: CDR1 MDHEN, CDR2 SYDVKM. The CDR3 spans 11 residues. Trimming took 4 bases from V and 5 from J, leaving 5 bases between them. CDR3 region: CASSSIETQYF. CDR3 DNA sequence: TGTGCCAGCAGTTCAATCGAGACCCAGTACTTC.

This rearrangement joins TRBV6-1 to TRBJ1-2, with 10 bases that match TRBD1. The germline gives CDR1 MNHNS, CDR2 SASEGT. The CDR3 runs to 14 residues. With V trimmed by 5 bases and J by 5 bases, 5 bases remained unmatched. CDR3 sequence (DNA): TGTGCCAGCAGTCCAAGGACAGGGGGTTATGGCTACACCTTC. Its translation is CASSPRTGGYGYTF.

The V and J genes are TRBV29-1 and TRBJ1-1, with TRBD1 as a possible D gene (6 bases). The CDR3 has 13 amino acids. V was cut by 4 bases and J by 1 base, with 10 bases left in between. Germline assignment: CDR1 SQVTM and CDR2 ANQGSEA. This chain's CDR3 is CSVAGHPNTEAFF. CDR3 coding DNA: TGCAGCGTTGCGGGACACCCGAACACTGAAGCTTTCTTT.

This clone was seen only a few times. The chain is built from TRBV7-9 and TRBJ2-6; D is possibly TRBD1 (5 bases). In germline, CDR1 is SEHNR, CDR2 FQNEAQ (reference sequence). This CDR3 spans 17 amino acids. V was trimmed by 5 bases and J by 6 bases, leaving 20 bases between them. CDR3 sequence reads: CASSLEGPGPTANVLTF. In nucleotides, the CDR3 is TGTGCCAGCAGCCTAGAAGGGCCAGGGCCTACGGCCAACGTCCTGACTTTC.

This rearrangement joins TRBV28 to TRBJ1-5; D ambiguous. V gave up 1 base and J gave up 3 bases, with 7 bases separating them. The CDR3 is 14 residues long. Germline V CDR1 and CDR2: MDHEN, SYDVKM. The CDR3 nucleotides read TGTGCCAGCAGTTTATTACAGAACAATCAGCCCCAGCATTTT. Protein: CASSLLQNNQPQHF.

This clone appeared once. The genes are TRBV6-5 and TRBJ2-7; 9 bases fit TRBD2. Germline loops: CDR1 MNHEY, CDR2 SVGAGI. The CDR3 runs 15 residues. With 7 bases clipped from V and 9 bases from J, the junction kept 16 bases outside the gene matches. The CDR3 protein is CASKVSIAGVVAQYF. The CDR3 bases are TGTGCCAGCAAAGTTTCGATAGCGGGAGTGGTCGCGCAGTACTTC.

This chain joins TRBV18 and TRBJ1-1; 9 bases are shared with TRBD1. Germline values: CDR1 KGHSH, CDR2 LQKENI. Unmatched junction bases numbered 4, after V lost 2 bases and J lost 3 bases. This CDR3 comprises 15 residues. In nucleotides, the CDR3 is TGTGCCAGCTCACCATTCCGGACAGGGGACACTGAAGCTTTCTTT. Encoded protein: CASSPFRTGDTEAFF.

V is TRBV29-1 and J is TRBJ1-3; no reliable D call. The germline CDR1 and CDR2 sequences are SQVTM and ANQGSEA. Deletions cut 5 bases from V and 0 bases from J, with 5 bases between. This CDR3 spans 12 amino acids. The CDR3 sequence is CSVTVSGNTIYF. CDR3 nucleotides: TGCAGCGTTACAGTCTCTGGAAACACCATATATTTT. The whole variable domain, filled in from reference TRBV29-1 and TRBJ1-3, reads SAVISQKPSRDICQRGTSLTIQCQVDSQVTMMFWYRQQPGQSLTLIATANQGSEATYESGFVIDKFPISRPNLTFSTLTVSNMSPEDSSIYLCSVTVSGNTIYFGEGSWLTVV.

The V call is TRBV27, the J call TRBJ1-1, with 10 bases fitting TRBD1. The V gene's germline CDR1 is MNHEY and CDR2 SMNVEV (reference sequence). The CDR3 spans 17 residues. The trim removed 3 bases at V and 1 base at J, leaving 8 bases unmatched. CDR3 in amino acids: CASSLVGTGVGNTEAFF. CDR3 coding DNA: TGTGCCAGCAGTTTGGTAGGGACAGGGGTTGGGAACACTGAAGCTTTCTTT.

The chain joins TRBV6-5 to TRBJ2-3; D is perhaps TRBD2 (5 bases). V was cut by 6 bases and J by 6 bases, with 19 bases left in between. This CDR3 region has 15 residues. Germline loops: CDR1 MNHEY, CDR2 SVGAGI. CDR3 nucleotide sequence: TGTGCCAGCAGCCGGACGGGGATCCTGTCGGATACGCAGTATTTT. This translates into CASSRTGILSDTQYF.

The rearrangement links TRBV6-4 to TRBJ2-1; possibly TRBD2 for D (7 bases). V was shortened by 10 bases and J by 2 bases, with 24 bases between the two germline ends. Per the germline V gene, CDR1 is MRHNA and CDR2 is SNTAGT. This CDR3 region has 17 residues. In DNA form, the CDR3 reads TGTGCCAACCCCCGGTCGAGGGGGAGGGCCCCCTACAATGAGCAGTTCTTC. It yields the protein CANPRSRGRAPYNEQFF.

This chain joins TRBV10-3 and TRBJ2-7; TRBD1 agrees at 9 bases. Per the germline V gene, CDR1 is ENHRY and CDR2 is SYGVKD. V trimming: 6 bases; J trimming: 1 base; junction bases outside the gene matches: 7. The CDR3 is made up of 15 amino acids. The CDR3 nucleotides are TGTGCCATCAGCGAGGGGACAGGGAGTTCCTACGAGCAGTACTTC. Residues: CAISEGTGSSYEQYF.

The chain carries TRBV28 and TRBJ1-1; 8 bases agree with TRBD1. V was clipped by 5 bases and J by 1 base; unmatched bases: 6. This CDR3 has 15 residues. Per the germline V gene, CDR1 is MDHEN and CDR2 is SYDVKM. The CDR3 DNA sequence: TGTGCCAGCAGTCTTGACGGGACAGGGAACACTGAAGCTTTCTTT. Translated, it gives CASSLDGTGNTEAFF.

The chain is built from TRBV13 and TRBJ1-2; TRBD1 is a possible D gene (6 bases). Germline values: CDR1 PRHDT, CDR2 FYEKMQ (reference sequence). V was shortened by 2 bases and J by 5 bases, with 15 bases between the two germline ends. The CDR3 length is 15 residues. In DNA, the CDR3 is TGTGCCAGCAGCTTAAGGGAGTTCACAGGGTATGGCTACACCTTC. The encoded protein is CASSLREFTGYGYTF.